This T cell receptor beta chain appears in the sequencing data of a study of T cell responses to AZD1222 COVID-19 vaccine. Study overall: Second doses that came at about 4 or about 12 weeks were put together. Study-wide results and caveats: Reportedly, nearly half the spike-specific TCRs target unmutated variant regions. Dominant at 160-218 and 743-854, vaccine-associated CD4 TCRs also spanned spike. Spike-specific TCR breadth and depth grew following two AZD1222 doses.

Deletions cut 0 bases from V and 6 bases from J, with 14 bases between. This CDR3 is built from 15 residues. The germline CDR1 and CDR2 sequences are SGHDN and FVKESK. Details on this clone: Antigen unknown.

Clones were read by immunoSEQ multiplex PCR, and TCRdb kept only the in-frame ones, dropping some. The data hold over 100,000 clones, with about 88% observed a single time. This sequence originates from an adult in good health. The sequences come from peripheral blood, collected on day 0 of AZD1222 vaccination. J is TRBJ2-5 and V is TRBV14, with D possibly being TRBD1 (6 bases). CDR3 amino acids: CASSQDRGRGKTQYF. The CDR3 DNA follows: TGTGCCAGCAGCCAAGATAGAGGCAGGGGAAAGACCCAGTACTTC.